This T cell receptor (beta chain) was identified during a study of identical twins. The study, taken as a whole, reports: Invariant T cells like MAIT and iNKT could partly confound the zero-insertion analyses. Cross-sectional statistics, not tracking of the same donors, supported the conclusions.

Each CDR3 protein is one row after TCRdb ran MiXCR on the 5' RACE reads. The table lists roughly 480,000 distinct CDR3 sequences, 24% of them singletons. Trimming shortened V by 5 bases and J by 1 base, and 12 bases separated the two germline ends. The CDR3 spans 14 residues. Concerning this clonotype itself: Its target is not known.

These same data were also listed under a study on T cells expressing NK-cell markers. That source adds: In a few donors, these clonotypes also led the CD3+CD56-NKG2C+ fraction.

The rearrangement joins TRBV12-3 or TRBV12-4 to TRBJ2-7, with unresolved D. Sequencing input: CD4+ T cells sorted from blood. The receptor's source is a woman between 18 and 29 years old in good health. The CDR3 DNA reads TGTGCCAGCAGTCCCCGGACGGATTCCTACGAGCAGTACTTC. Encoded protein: CASSPRTDSYEQYF.